The 19 T cell receptor beta chains in this list originate from one sample, sequenced in a study of vaccination effects on CD4 cells after COVID-19. Antigens of these TCRs are unknown. TCRdb's table, derived via immunoSEQ multiplex PCR, lists solely in-frame clones and lacks some. The profile shows tens of thousands of clones, about four fifths of them singletons. In the ViraFEST assay, antigen-specific CD4+ clonotypes were identified by expansion after peptide-pool stimulation. Culture proceeded for more than nine days, and CD4+ T cells were then isolated. Vaccine recipients had no previous SARS-CoV-2 infection; their nucleocapsid antibodies were negative. Source: CD4+ T cells from PBMCs cultured with HCoV-OC43 spike peptides, taken before COVID-19 vaccination. The subset denotes: HCoV-OC43 spike overlapping peptide pool stimulation. The receptors were sampled from a human donor who received a COVID-19 vaccine.

The chain joins TRBV27 to TRBJ1-5, with D perhaps matching TRBD1 (5 bases). This CDR3 has 14 residues. The germline V gene has CDR1 MNHEY and CDR2 SMNVEV (reference sequence). Deletions cut 3 bases from V and 5 bases from J, with 11 bases between. CDR3 coding DNA: TGTGCCAGCAGTTTTCGGGGACCGCATCAGCCCCAGCATTTT. Translated: CASSFRGPHQPQHF.

The V gene is TRBV7-7, the J gene TRBJ2-2; TRBD2 might be the D (6 bases). V lost 0 bases and J lost 7, with 12 bases in between. Germline V gene data show CDR1 as SSHAT and CDR2 as FNYEAQ (reference sequence). The CDR3 loop spans 15 amino acids. CDR3 loop: CASSLAARRGGELFF. CDR3 sequence (DNA): TGTGCCAGCAGCTTAGCGGCGAGGCGGGGCGGGGAGCTGTTTTTT.

The chain has TRBV11-3 and TRBJ2-3, with TRBD2 identical over 13 bases. The CDR3 spans 16 residues. The V gene's germline CDR1 is SGHNT and CDR2 YENEEA. The ends lost 6 bases at V and 0 bases at J; junction bases unmatched: 3. In nucleotides, the CDR3 is TGTGCCAGCAGGAAGACTAGCGGGGGGAGCACAGATACGCAGTATTTT. Protein sequence: CASRKTSGGSTDTQYF.

The chain recombines TRBV7-9 with TRBJ1-1, with 8 positions matching TRBD1. Germline V CDR1 and CDR2: SEHNR, FQNEAQ (reference sequence). Trimming cost V 4 bases and J 1 base; bases outside gene matches: 8. The CDR3 loop spans 16 amino acids. CDR3 coding DNA: TGTGCCAGCAGCTCTAAACGACAGGGGTCGAACACTGAAGCTTTCTTT. Protein product: CASSSKRQGSNTEAFF.

This chain connects TRBV18 to TRBJ1-5; no clear D. Trimming left V 8 bases short and J 3 bases short, with 14 bases between. The CDR3 is 14 residues long. The germline gives CDR1 KGHSH, CDR2 LQKENI. The CDR3 loop reads CASANLVSNQPQHF. The CDR3 DNA is TGTGCCAGCGCGAATTTAGTTTCCAATCAGCCCCAGCATTTT.

The chain employs TRBV2 and TRBJ1-2, with TRBD1 matching 7 bases. CDR3 length: 13 residues. Germline V gene sequence: CDR1 SNHLY, CDR2 FYNNEI. The V and J ends lost 5 bases and 5 bases, in that order; junction bases with no gene match: 5. CDR3 DNA: TGTGCCAGCAGTACCAGGGGGGGGTATGGCTACACCTTC. Amino acids: CASSTRGGYGYTF.

This clone occurred once. The V call is TRBV2, the J call TRBJ1-1, with D maybe TRBD1 (6 bases). This CDR3 comprises 14 residues. Trimming cost V 7 bases and J 7 bases, with 19 bases left between them. Germline V gene lookup returns CDR1 SNHLY and CDR2 FYNNEI. The CDR3 coding sequence is TGTGCCAGCATGAAGACCCGGGGGCTGGGTGAAGCTTTCTTT. Amino acids: CASMKTRGLGEAFF.

The chain links TRBV7-3 to TRBJ1-1; no clear D gene. CDR3 length equals 14 residues. Germline V lookup: CDR1 SGHTA, CDR2 FQGTGA. Trimming pared 5 bases from V and 4 bases from J, leaving 14 bases between. The chain's CDR3 is CASSKRSGVTEAFF. The DNA for the CDR3 is TGTGCCAGCAGCAAGCGGTCAGGTGTCACTGAAGCTTTCTTT. The entire variable domain, with the rest obtained from reference TRBV7-3 and TRBJ1-1, is as follows: GAGVSQTPSNKVTEKGKYVELRCDPISGHTALYWYRQSLGQGPEFLIYFQGTGAADDSGLPNDRFFAVRPEGSVSTLKIQRTERGDSAVYLCASSKRSGVTEAFFGQGTRLTVV.

The DNA of the CDR3 is TGTGCCAGTACCCGGGACGGAGCCTACGAGCAGTACGTC. This codes for CASTRDGAYEQYV. The genes are TRBV6-5 and TRBJ2-7; possibly TRBD1 or TRBD2 for D (5 bases each). Germline V gene data show CDR1 as MNHEY and CDR2 as SVGAGI. CDR3 length: 13 residues. V lost 9 bases to trimming and J lost 2 bases, with 14 bases between them.

The chain combines TRBV12-3 or TRBV12-4 with TRBJ1-2; TRBD1 matches 7 bases. V was clipped by 5 bases and J by 4 bases; unmatched bases: 4. The CDR3 loop spans 13 amino acids. The CDR3 reads CASSQDRTYGYTF. In DNA form, the CDR3 reads TGTGCCAGCAGTCAGGACAGGACCTATGGCTACACCTTC.

This clone was detected only once. This chain uses TRBV7-9 with TRBJ2-1; no firm D call. The CDR3 has 11 residues. The V end lost 5 bases, the J end lost 3 bases, and 2 bases lay between the germline ends. Looked up from germline, CDR1 is SEHNR and CDR2 is FQNEAQ (reference sequence). The CDR3 loop reads CASSVYNEQFF. CDR3 nucleotides: TGTGCCAGCAGCGTCTACAATGAGCAGTTCTTC.

The rearrangement joins TRBV5-1 to TRBJ2-2, with D perhaps TRBD1 (7 bases). The CDR3 loop spans 17 amino acids. With 0 bases removed from V and 0 bases from J, the gap between germline ends came to 12 bases. In germline, CDR1 is SGHRS, CDR2 YFSETQ. Written as DNA, the CDR3 is TGCGCCAGCAGCTTGGCTCCCAGGGGGGCGAACACCGGGGAGCTGTTTTTT. This translates into CASSLAPRGANTGELFF.

The chain joins TRBV5-5 to TRBJ2-2, with 9 positions matching TRBD2. The CDR3 is 19 residues long. Germline CDR1 reads SGHKS; CDR2 reads YYEKEE (reference sequence). J lost 6 bases, V lost 4 bases, and 19 bases had no gene match. The CDR3 region has the DNA TGTGCCAGCAGCCAAGGTCTTCACATCATAGCGGGGGTACCCGGGGAGCTGTTTTTT. This codes for CASSQGLHIIAGVPGELFF.

The chain is built from TRBV11-2 and TRBJ2-5; no definite D call. Trimming removed 5 bases at V and 0 bases at J, with 7 bases between. This CDR3 comprises 13 residues. CDR1 is SGHAT and CDR2 is FQNNGV in the germline V gene. CDR3 sequence reads: CASSPRYQETQYF. CDR3 coding DNA: TGTGCCAGCAGCCCTCGGTACCAAGAGACCCAGTACTTC.

V and J are TRBV24-1 and TRBJ2-3, with TRBD2 matching over 7 bases. The germline V gene has CDR1 KGHDR and CDR2 SFDVKD. The CDR3 extends over 14 amino acids. J was trimmed by 3 bases and V by 4 bases; bases with no gene match: 3. In DNA, the CDR3 is TGTGCCACCAGTGACCCGCGGGAGACAGATACGCAGTATTTT. Encoded protein: CATSDPRETDTQYF.

Only a few counts were recorded for this clone. The V and J genes are TRBV30 and TRBJ2-7; D tentatively reads TRBD1 or TRBD2 (5 bases each). This CDR3 region has 12 residues. The V end was cut by 6 bases, the J end by 4 bases, with 13 bases between. Germline values: CDR1 GTSNPN, CDR2 SVGIG (reference sequence). The CDR3 DNA reads as TGTGCCTGCACAACTGGGGGATACGAGCAGTACGTC. Residues: CACTTGGYEQYV.

The V and J genes are TRBV30 and TRBJ1-4, with 7 bases identical to TRBD1. Germline-derived CDR1 and CDR2 are GTSNPN and SVGIG (reference sequence). The CDR3 has 13 residues. Trimming at V came to 2 bases and at J to 6 bases, leaving 3 bases not matched to a gene. CDR3 sequence reads: CAWSQGVDEKLFF. As DNA, the CDR3 is TGTGCCTGGAGTCAGGGGGTGGATGAAAAACTGTTTTTT.

The chain joins TRBV4-3 to TRBJ1-6, with a possible D match to TRBD1 (5 bases). V was cut by 0 bases and J by 6 bases, with 12 bases left in between. CDR1 LGHNA and CDR2 YSLEER come from the germline V gene. The CDR3 covers 16 residues. CDR3 nucleotides: TGCGCCAGCAGCCAAGAGTTTGCAGGGAGTAATTCACCCCTCCACTTT. Its translation is CASSQEFAGSNSPLHF.

This clone showed up just a few times. The chain uses TRBV11-1 and TRBJ2-1, with TRBD1 as a possible D gene (5 bases). Trimming cost V 2 bases and J 1 base, with 6 bases left between them. This CDR3 region has 14 residues. Germline lookup yields CDR1 SGHAT and CDR2 FQDESV (reference sequence). CDR3 residues: CASSLRQSYNEQFF. For the CDR3, the DNA is TGTGCCAGCAGCTTAAGACAGTCCTACAATGAGCAGTTCTTC.